There are many counts of the clone carrying this T cell receptor (beta chain). The entry originates in a study of human T cells and chemical hapten exposure. This CDR3 region has 15 residues. Per germline, CDR1 MNHEY and CDR2 SMNVEV (reference sequence). The V segment lost 4 bases and the J segment 2 bases; nucleotides outside the gene matches: 3. TCRdb reanalysed the RACE reads using MiXCR and keeps one entry per CDR3 protein. The sample lists tens of thousands of distinct CDR3 sequences; around 7% were seen once. Time point given: patch test 2, 6 weeks after DPC sensitization. As for treatment: therapeutic diphenylcyclopropenone sensitization with weekly scalp DPC. Suited to DPC and affected by alopecia, the donors ranged from 18 to 70 years old.

The V call is TRBV27, the J call TRBJ2-4; TRBD1 matches at 9 bases. Sequencing was performed on whole blood, taken in connection with sensitization to the hapten diphenylcyclopropenone (DPC). The receptor was derived from a woman in her twenties or thirties with alopecia areata. Some clones in this sample may be carry-over from other donors' samples. CDR3 sequence (DNA): TGTGCCAGCAGTTCAGGGACAGGGTCCAAAAACATTCAGTACTTC. This translates into CASSSGTGSKNIQYF.